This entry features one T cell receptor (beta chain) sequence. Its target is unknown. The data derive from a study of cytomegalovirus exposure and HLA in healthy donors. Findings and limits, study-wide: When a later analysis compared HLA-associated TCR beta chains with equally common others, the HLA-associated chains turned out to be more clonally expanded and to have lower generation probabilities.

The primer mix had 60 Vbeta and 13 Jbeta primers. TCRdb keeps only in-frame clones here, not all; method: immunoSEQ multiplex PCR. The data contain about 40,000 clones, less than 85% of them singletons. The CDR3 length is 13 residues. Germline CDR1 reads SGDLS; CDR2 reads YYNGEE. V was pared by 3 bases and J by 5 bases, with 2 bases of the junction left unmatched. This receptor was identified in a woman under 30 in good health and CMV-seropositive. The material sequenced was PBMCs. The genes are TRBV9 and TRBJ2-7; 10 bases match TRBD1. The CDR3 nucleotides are TGTGCCAGCAGCGGAGGACAGGGGGACGAGCAGTACTTC. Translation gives CASSGGQGDEQYF.